A selection of T cell receptor beta chains follows, all from one sample in a study of blood T cell repertoires in COVID-19. This table comes from immunoSEQ multiplex PCR, and its TCRdb copy is limited to in-frame clones, with some not included. In the table there are around 200,000 clones, 85% to 90% of which are singletons. The sample consisted of peripheral blood. The receptors here all came from a woman younger than 35 who had recovered from COVID-19. Each CDR3 is given without its conserved first and last residue. Fields, in order: V gene, J gene, CDR3 protein.

V gene: TRBV12-3/TRBV12-4; J gene: TRBJ2-5; CDR3 protein: ASLDRTQETQY
V gene: TRBV7-2; J gene: TRBJ2-1; CDR3 protein: ASSSPRGADEQF
V gene: TRBV2; J gene: TRBJ1-1; CDR3 protein: ASSENLPGTEAF
V gene: TRBV11-3; J gene: TRBJ2-5; CDR3 protein: ASSPGRSSETQY
V gene: TRBV12-5; J gene: TRBJ2-1; CDR3 protein: ASGLVNLSRDRGYNEQF
V gene: TRBV7-8; J gene: TRBJ2-6; CDR3 protein: ASSRTTGGWANVLT
V gene: TRBV5-6; J gene: TRBJ1-2; CDR3 protein: ASSSQGQGARADGYT
V gene: TRBV9; J gene: TRBJ2-5; CDR3 protein: ASSVVAGGETQY
V gene: TRBV10-2; J gene: TRBJ2-1; CDR3 protein: ASKDSGGVAYNEQF
V gene: TRBV5-1; J gene: TRBJ2-3; CDR3 protein: ASRILSSGYYTDTQY
V gene: TRBV24-1; J gene: TRBJ2-1; CDR3 protein: ATSALGYNEQF
V gene: TRBV7-2; J gene: TRBJ1-2; CDR3 protein: ASSFTDRPLQNGYT
V gene: TRBV7-3; J gene: TRBJ1-5; CDR3 protein: ASSFSSNQPQH
V gene: TRBV4-1; J gene: TRBJ2-3; CDR3 protein: ASSQDRWGPLTDTQY
V gene: TRBV6-5; J gene: TRBJ1-2; CDR3 protein: ASSLRTGSVYT
V gene: TRBV6-4; J gene: TRBJ1-1; CDR3 protein: ASSKTGYTEAF
V gene: TRBV7-9; J gene: TRBJ2-5; CDR3 protein: ASSPDTRETQY
V gene: TRBV4-1; J gene: TRBJ2-2; CDR3 protein: ASSQLAGDDTGELF
V gene: TRBV19; J gene: TRBJ1-5; CDR3 protein: ASSGSDRVQPQH
V gene: TRBV12-3/TRBV12-4; J gene: TRBJ1-5; CDR3 protein: ASRGQGNQPQH
V gene: TRBV19; J gene: TRBJ2-3; CDR3 protein: ASRGRVYTDTQY
V gene: TRBV9; J gene: TRBJ1-1; CDR3 protein: ASSVGEGGANTEAF
V gene: TRBV5-1; J gene: TRBJ1-1; CDR3 protein: ASSLGLRGLGTEAF
V gene: TRBV6-5; J gene: TRBJ1-4; CDR3 protein: ASSYSSDRGEKLF
V gene: TRBV15; J gene: TRBJ2-5; CDR3 protein: AASRDSGTQY
V gene: TRBV2; J gene: TRBJ1-5; CDR3 protein: ASSPGGQGAKQPQH
V gene: TRBV7-9; J gene: TRBJ1-6; CDR3 protein: ASRLDRENSPLH
V gene: TRBV7-3; J gene: TRBJ1-1; CDR3 protein: ASSPGTANSGAF
V gene: TRBV6-5; J gene: TRBJ1-6; CDR3 protein: ASRSGETYNSPLH
V gene: TRBV4-2; J gene: TRBJ1-6; CDR3 protein: ASSQDPGTGQSPLH
V gene: TRBV9; J gene: TRBJ1-1; CDR3 protein: ASSSGLLGTEAF
V gene: TRBV11-2; J gene: TRBJ1-2; CDR3 protein: ASSLTDNYGYT
V gene: TRBV7-3; J gene: TRBJ2-3; CDR3 protein: ASSLSPGSDTQY
V gene: TRBV18; J gene: TRBJ2-5; CDR3 protein: ASSLSLAGYQETQY
V gene: TRBV4-1; J gene: TRBJ2-3; CDR3 protein: ASSPEGYSGYTQY
V gene: TRBV18; J gene: TRBJ2-7; CDR3 protein: ASSRSGTGYLEQY
V gene: TRBV6-5; J gene: TRBJ1-6; CDR3 protein: ASRSTGNGGTPLH
V gene: TRBV19; J gene: TRBJ2-1; CDR3 protein: AAGGDRNEQF
V gene: TRBV30; J gene: TRBJ2-2; CDR3 protein: AWSYGSGTGELF
V gene: TRBV7-2; J gene: TRBJ2-3; CDR3 protein: ASSKGLAWSGDTQY
V gene: TRBV6-5; J gene: TRBJ2-2; CDR3 protein: ASSYRGLTGELF
V gene: TRBV27; J gene: TRBJ2-3; CDR3 protein: ASSLSGTDTQY
V gene: TRBV18; J gene: TRBJ2-2; CDR3 protein: ASSPPRGKDTGELF